These T cell receptor beta chains were read from a single sample in a study of cytomegalovirus exposure and HLA in healthy donors. Generated by immunoSEQ multiplex PCR, the TCRdb table keeps only in-frame clones and is missing some. The sample has over 200,000 clones; around 75% are singletons. The sample taken for sequencing was PBMCs. These receptors all stem from a woman in her 30s in good health and CMV-seronegative. Each CDR3 is given with its conserved first and last residue. Fields, in order: CDR3 DNA, CDR3 protein, J gene, D gene, V gene, clone size. D genes are given only for firm matches. The size of a clone is reported for some rows only, either as once, few or many, or as a class for expanded clones.

CDR3nt: TGTGCCAGCAGCCTGGAGGGGGCTGATCAGCCCCAGCATTTT
CDR3aa: CASSLEGADQPQHF
j_gene: TRBJ1-5
d_gene: TRBD1
v_gene: TRBV2
abundance: few

CDR3nt: TGTGCCAGCAGTTTTTCCGCCTCGGGATACGAGCAGTACTTC
CDR3aa: CASSFSASGYEQYF
j_gene: TRBJ2-7
d_gene: .
v_gene: TRBV27
abundance: .

CDR3nt: TGCGCCAGCAGCTTGGGGAGTGTCCCCGGGGAGCTGTTTTTT
CDR3aa: CASSLGSVPGELFF
j_gene: TRBJ2-2
d_gene: .
v_gene: TRBV5-1
abundance: .

CDR3nt: TGTGCCAGCAGCTTACCCGACAGAGGAGATAACGAGCAGTACTTC
CDR3aa: CASSLPDRGDNEQYF
j_gene: TRBJ2-7
d_gene: .
v_gene: TRBV7-9
abundance: .

CDR3nt: TGTGCCATCAGCCAGACTCCAGGGGCATCTGGAAACACCATATATTTT
CDR3aa: CAISQTPGASGNTIYF
j_gene: TRBJ1-3
d_gene: .
v_gene: TRBV10-3
abundance: .

CDR3nt: TGTGCCAGCAGTTTATCAGGGGGCTACGAGCAGTACTTC
CDR3aa: CASSLSGGYEQYF
j_gene: TRBJ2-7
d_gene: .
v_gene: TRBV27
abundance: once

CDR3nt: TGTGCCACCAGCAGAGATTATGGGACAGCTGATGGCTACACCTTC
CDR3aa: CATSRDYGTADGYTF
j_gene: TRBJ1-2
d_gene: TRBD1
v_gene: TRBV15
abundance: .

CDR3nt: TGTGCCAGCAGCTCCGGACAGGGGGAGTTGGAAGCTTTCTTT
CDR3aa: CASSSGQGELEAFF
j_gene: TRBJ1-1
d_gene: TRBD1
v_gene: TRBV9
abundance: few

CDR3nt: TGTGCCACCAGCAGAGATAAGGGGGCTGGATCACCCCTCCACTTT
CDR3aa: CATSRDKGAGSPLHF
j_gene: TRBJ1-6
d_gene: TRBD1
v_gene: TRBV15
abundance: .

CDR3nt: TGTGCCATCAGTGCCTCCGGACAGGGGACCGGGGAGCTGTTTTTT
CDR3aa: CAISASGQGTGELFF
j_gene: TRBJ2-2
d_gene: TRBD1
v_gene: TRBV10-3
abundance: .

CDR3nt: TGTGCCAGCATGGGACAGGTGGCCAATGAGCAGTTCTTC
CDR3aa: CASMGQVANEQFF
j_gene: TRBJ2-1
d_gene: TRBD1
v_gene: TRBV6-1
abundance: .

CDR3nt: TGTGCCAGCAAACAGGGGCTTGCAGACATTCAGTACTTC
CDR3aa: CASKQGLADIQYF
j_gene: TRBJ2-4
d_gene: TRBD1
v_gene: TRBV2
abundance: .

CDR3nt: TGTGCCAGCAGCCCACCTCGTCTTGGGACAGCCCAACTAACAGATACGCAGTATTTT
CDR3aa: CASSPPRLGTAQLTDTQYF
j_gene: TRBJ2-3
d_gene: TRBD1
v_gene: TRBV5-6
abundance: .

CDR3nt: TGTGCCAGTAGCGCGACGGAGTTTGGCGGGGAGCTGTTTTTT
CDR3aa: CASSATEFGGELFF
j_gene: TRBJ2-2
d_gene: .
v_gene: TRBV19
abundance: .

CDR3nt: TGTGCCAGTAGTATTATCGCGGGGCTAGAAGGAAACACCATATATTTT
CDR3aa: CASSIIAGLEGNTIYF
j_gene: TRBJ1-3
d_gene: .
v_gene: TRBV19
abundance: .

CDR3nt: TGCGCCAGCAGCTTGGCCGGTGAGAACCACGAGCAGTACTTC
CDR3aa: CASSLAGENHEQYF
j_gene: TRBJ2-7
d_gene: .
v_gene: TRBV5-1
abundance: .

CDR3nt: TGTGCCAGCAGCCGGGACAGGGTGGCTGAAGCTTTCTTT
CDR3aa: CASSRDRVAEAFF
j_gene: TRBJ1-1
d_gene: TRBD1
v_gene: TRBV6-1
abundance: .

CDR3nt: TGCGCCAGCAGCCAACCGGAGTCGACAGGTCCTAATGAAAAACTGTTTTTT
CDR3aa: CASSQPESTGPNEKLFF
j_gene: TRBJ1-4
d_gene: .
v_gene: TRBV4-1
abundance: .

CDR3nt: TGTGCCACGATCCCTTCGCGGCAGATGAGTGAAGCTTTCTTT
CDR3aa: CATIPSRQMSEAFF
j_gene: TRBJ1-1
d_gene: .
v_gene: TRBV6-1
abundance: few

CDR3nt: TGTGCCTGGAGTGTTACGTCGGGAGTCAGACCCAGGGAGCTGTTTTTT
CDR3aa: CAWSVTSGVRPRELFF
j_gene: TRBJ2-2
d_gene: .
v_gene: TRBV30
abundance: .

CDR3nt: TGTGCCAGCAGCCATAAAGGGGGGGAGAGGTCCGGGGAGATCTCCGAGCAGTACTTC
CDR3aa: CASSHKGGERSGEISEQYF
j_gene: TRBJ2-7
d_gene: .
v_gene: TRBV7-9
abundance: once

CDR3nt: TGCAGCGTTGGGGAGAACATGAACACTGAAGCTTTCTTT
CDR3aa: CSVGENMNTEAFF
j_gene: TRBJ1-1
d_gene: .
v_gene: TRBV29-1
abundance: .

CDR3nt: TGCGCCAGCAGCCAATATGTCTTAGTGCGAGGCTACACCTTC
CDR3aa: CASSQYVLVRGYTF
j_gene: TRBJ1-2
d_gene: .
v_gene: TRBV4-1
abundance: .

CDR3nt: TGTGCCAGCAGCGTAGGGCTAGCGGGAACACCCTACGAGCAGTACTTC
CDR3aa: CASSVGLAGTPYEQYF
j_gene: TRBJ2-7
d_gene: TRBD2
v_gene: TRBV9
abundance: .

CDR3nt: TGTGCCAGCAGAATAATAGGACCAGGGGTTAACTATGGCTACACCTTC
CDR3aa: CASRIIGPGVNYGYTF
j_gene: TRBJ1-2
d_gene: .
v_gene: TRBV5-8
abundance: once

CDR3nt: TGTGCCAGCAGCCAAGTAGCGGGCGGCTCCTACGAGCAGTACTTC
CDR3aa: CASSQVAGGSYEQYF
j_gene: TRBJ2-7
d_gene: TRBD2
v_gene: TRBV4-2
abundance: .

CDR3nt: TGTGCCAGTAGTATTGGGAGCGGCGAGACCCAGTACTTC
CDR3aa: CASSIGSGETQYF
j_gene: TRBJ2-5
d_gene: .
v_gene: TRBV19
abundance: .

CDR3nt: TGTGCCAGCAGCTCCACTTTTGACAGTACGAACACTGAAGCTTTCTTT
CDR3aa: CASSSTFDSTNTEAFF
j_gene: TRBJ1-1
d_gene: .
v_gene: TRBV7-3
abundance: .

CDR3nt: TGTGCCAGCTCACGGGGGCCTGGCGAGCAGTACTTC
CDR3aa: CASSRGPGEQYF
j_gene: TRBJ2-7
d_gene: .
v_gene: TRBV18
abundance: .

CDR3nt: TGCGCCAGCAGCTTGGACGGGTTCAACACTGAAGCTTTCTTT
CDR3aa: CASSLDGFNTEAFF
j_gene: TRBJ1-1
d_gene: .
v_gene: TRBV5-1
abundance: .

CDR3nt: TGTGCCAGCAGCCCGGACAGGTCCTATGGCTACACCTTC
CDR3aa: CASSPDRSYGYTF
j_gene: TRBJ1-2
d_gene: TRBD1
v_gene: TRBV5-6
abundance: .

CDR3nt: TGTGCCAGCAGTTCCTCGGTCGGGCAGCCCCAGCATTTT
CDR3aa: CASSSSVGQPQHF
j_gene: TRBJ1-5
d_gene: .
v_gene: TRBV27
abundance: .

CDR3nt: TGTGCCAGCAGCCCCCTTGACGGGACAGGGGGCTTAGGGGAGACCCAGTACTTC
CDR3aa: CASSPLDGTGGLGETQYF
j_gene: TRBJ2-5
d_gene: TRBD1
v_gene: TRBV4-2
abundance: .

CDR3nt: TGTGCCAGCCGGGGGACAGGGCTTCATCAGCCCCAGCATTTT
CDR3aa: CASRGTGLHQPQHF
j_gene: TRBJ1-5
d_gene: TRBD1
v_gene: TRBV6-1
abundance: few

CDR3nt: TGCGCCAGCAGCTTGGACCTAGCGGGAGGGTACACCGGGGAGCTGTTTTTT
CDR3aa: CASSLDLAGGYTGELFF
j_gene: TRBJ2-2
d_gene: TRBD2
v_gene: TRBV5-1
abundance: .

CDR3nt: TGTGCCAGCAGCCCGTCTTCGGGGGAGACCCAGTACTTC
CDR3aa: CASSPSSGETQYF
j_gene: TRBJ2-5
d_gene: .
v_gene: TRBV7-3
abundance: .

CDR3nt: TGTGCCAGCAGTTGGACTTTCCAAGAGACCCAGTACTTC
CDR3aa: CASSWTFQETQYF
j_gene: TRBJ2-5
d_gene: .
v_gene: TRBV6-1
abundance: .

CDR3nt: TGTGCCAGTCTACTAGCGCGGCATAGCACAGATACGCAGTATTTT
CDR3aa: CASLLARHSTDTQYF
j_gene: TRBJ2-3
d_gene: TRBD2
v_gene: TRBV2
abundance: .

CDR3nt: TGTGCCAGCAGCAAAAGGAACAGGACCTACGAGCAGTACTTC
CDR3aa: CASSKRNRTYEQYF
j_gene: TRBJ2-7
d_gene: .
v_gene: TRBV21-1
abundance: .